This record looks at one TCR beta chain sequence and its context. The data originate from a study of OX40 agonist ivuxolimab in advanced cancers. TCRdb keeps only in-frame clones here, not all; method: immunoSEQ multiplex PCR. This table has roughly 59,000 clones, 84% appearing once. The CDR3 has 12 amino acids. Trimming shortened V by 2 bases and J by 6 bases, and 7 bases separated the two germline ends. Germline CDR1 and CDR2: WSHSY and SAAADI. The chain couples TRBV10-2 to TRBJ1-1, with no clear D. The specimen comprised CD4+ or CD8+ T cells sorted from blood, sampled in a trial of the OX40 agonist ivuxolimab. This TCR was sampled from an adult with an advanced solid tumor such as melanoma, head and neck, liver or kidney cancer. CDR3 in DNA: TGCGCCAGCAGTGAGACATACGCTGAAGCTTTCTTT. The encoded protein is CASSETYAEAFF.